Described below is a single T cell receptor (beta chain) sequence and its context. The data were taken from a study of blood T cells in healthy people across ages. A J-beta primer mix and a sample-barcoded 5' primer were used in a second PCR of about 6 to 12 cycles. The template-switch adaptor was a 5' adaptor with 12 random nucleotides. It tagged each cDNA molecule. Each CDR3 protein is one row after TCRdb ran MiXCR on the 5' RACE reads. The sample lists under 800,000 distinct CDR3 sequences; roughly 21% were seen once. V was shortened by 6 bases and J by 7 bases, with 10 bases between the two germline ends. CDR3 length equals 12 residues. Germline CDR1 ENHRY, CDR2 SYGVKD. The authors extracted at least 5.5 micrograms of total RNA per sample.

The V gene is TRBV10-3, the J gene TRBJ2-1; D is unclear. Source material: blood. This clonotype originated in a man in his 70s in good health. Here the CDR3 DNA reads TGTGCCATCAGAGAAGTCGGAAATGAGCAGTTCTTC. Amino acids: CAIREVGNEQFF.